The clone carrying this T cell receptor beta chain has more than one count but fewer than ten. It was RNA transcripts that yielded the amplified TCR beta CDR3 regions. During a first-round RT-PCR of the TCR CDR3, the HTBI primer set was used. TCRdb ran MiXCR on the multiplex PCR reads and lists one entry per CDR3 protein. The sample consists of approximately 300,000 distinct CDR3 sequences, approximately 18% of them appearing once. The sample comes from a study of T cells in Graves' hyperthyroidism and ophthalmopathy. CDR1 is MDHEN and CDR2 is SYDVKM in the germline V gene. The CDR3 contains 15 residues. V shed 2 bases and J shed 5 bases, with 14 bases lying between them.

The V call is TRBV28, the J call TRBJ2-3, with D tentatively TRBD1 or TRBD2 (5 bases each). The sequencing sample was made of blood. This receptor was obtained from a man aged 50-59 years with Graves' ophthalmopathy. In DNA, the CDR3 is TGTGCCAGCAGTTTAGGGGGACGGAACCGAGATACGCAGTATTTT. Translation: CASSLGGRNRDTQYF. Using reference TRBV28 and TRBJ2-3 for the parts outside the CDR3, the full variable domain is DVKVTQSSRYLVKRTGEKVFLECVQDMDHENMFWYRQDPGLGLRLIYFSYDVKMKEKGDIPEGYSVSREKKERFSLILESASTNQTSMYLCASSLGGRNRDTQYFGPGTRLTVL.